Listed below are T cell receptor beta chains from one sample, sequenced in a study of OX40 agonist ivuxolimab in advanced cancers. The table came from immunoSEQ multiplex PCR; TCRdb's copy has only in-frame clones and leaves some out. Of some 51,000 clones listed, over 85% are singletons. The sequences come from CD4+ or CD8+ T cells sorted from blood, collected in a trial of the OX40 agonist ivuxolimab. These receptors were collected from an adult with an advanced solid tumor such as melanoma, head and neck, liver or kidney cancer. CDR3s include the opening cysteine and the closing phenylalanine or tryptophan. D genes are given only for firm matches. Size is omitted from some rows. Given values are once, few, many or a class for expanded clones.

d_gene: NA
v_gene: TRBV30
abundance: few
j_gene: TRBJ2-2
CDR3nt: TGTGCCTGGAGTACGGGCCACTACACCGGGGAGCTGTTTTTT
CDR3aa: CAWSTGHYTGELFF

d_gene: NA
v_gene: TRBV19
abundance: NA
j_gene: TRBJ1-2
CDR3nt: TGTGCCAGTAGTATTCCCGAGACAGCCTCCTATGGCTACACCTTC
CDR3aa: CASSIPETASYGYTF

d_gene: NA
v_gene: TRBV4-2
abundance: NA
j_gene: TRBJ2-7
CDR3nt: TGTGCCAGCAGCCAAGAGACGGCAGTGGGCTACGAGCAGTACTTC
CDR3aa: CASSQETAVGYEQYF

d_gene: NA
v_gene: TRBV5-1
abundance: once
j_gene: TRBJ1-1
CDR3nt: TGCGCCAGCAGCTTGGCCCGGGACGGGAACACTGAAGCTTTCTTT
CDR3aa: CASSLARDGNTEAFF

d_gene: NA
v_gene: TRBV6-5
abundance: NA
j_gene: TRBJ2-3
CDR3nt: TGTGCCAGCAGTTACTCAGACAGTGGAGATACGCAGTATTTT
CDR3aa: CASSYSDSGDTQYF

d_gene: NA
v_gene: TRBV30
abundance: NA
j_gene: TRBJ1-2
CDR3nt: TGTGCCTGGAGCCCTGGGGGGGAAGACACCTTC
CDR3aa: CAWSPGGEDTF

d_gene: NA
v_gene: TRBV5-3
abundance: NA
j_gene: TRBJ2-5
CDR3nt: TGTGCCAGAAGCTTGACGGCGGGGCAAGAGACCCAGTACTTC
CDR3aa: CARSLTAGQETQYF

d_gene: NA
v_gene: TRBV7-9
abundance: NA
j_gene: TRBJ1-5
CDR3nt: TGTGCCAGCAGCTTAGGCACAAACCCTAATCAGCCCCAGCATTTT
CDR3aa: CASSLGTNPNQPQHF

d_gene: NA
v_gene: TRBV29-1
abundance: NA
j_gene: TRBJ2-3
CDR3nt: TGCAGCGTGGAGAAAGGTAGTGGGACGTCAGCAGATACGCAGTATTTT
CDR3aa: CSVEKGSGTSADTQYF

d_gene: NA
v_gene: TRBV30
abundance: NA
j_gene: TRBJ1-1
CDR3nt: TGTGCCTGGAGTGTTTGGTCTCAGGGCGCTGAAGCTTTCTTT
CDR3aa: CAWSVWSQGAEAFF

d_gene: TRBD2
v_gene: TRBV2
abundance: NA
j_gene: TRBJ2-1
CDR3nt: TGTGCCAGCAGTAAAGGACTAGCGGGGGGGCTCGACAATGAGCAGTTCTTC
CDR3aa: CASSKGLAGGLDNEQFF

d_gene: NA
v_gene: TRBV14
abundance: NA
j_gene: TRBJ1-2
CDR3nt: TGTGCCAGCAGCCAAGATCTACAGGGTCCCTATGGCTACACCTTC
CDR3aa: CASSQDLQGPYGYTF

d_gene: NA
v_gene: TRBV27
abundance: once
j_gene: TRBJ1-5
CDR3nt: TGTGCCAGCACCCAAGGAGTGGCTCAGCCCCAGCATTTT
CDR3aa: CASTQGVAQPQHF

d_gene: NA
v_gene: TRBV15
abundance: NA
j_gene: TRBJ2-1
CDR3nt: TGTGCCACCAGCAGAGATACCCCTAGGGAGCAGTTCTTC
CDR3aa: CATSRDTPREQFF

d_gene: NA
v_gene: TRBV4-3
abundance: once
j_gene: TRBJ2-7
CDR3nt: TGCGCCAGCAGCCAATTTTTGGGAGATTACGAGCAGTACTTC
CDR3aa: CASSQFLGDYEQYF

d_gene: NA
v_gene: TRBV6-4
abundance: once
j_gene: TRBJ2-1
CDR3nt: TGTGCCAGCAGTGCTACGCGGGACAGCTACAATGAGCAGTTCTTC
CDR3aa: CASSATRDSYNEQFF

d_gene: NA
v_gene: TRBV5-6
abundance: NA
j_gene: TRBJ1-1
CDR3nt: TGTGCCAGCAGCTGGGGACCGACGAACACTGAAGCTTTCTTT
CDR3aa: CASSWGPTNTEAFF

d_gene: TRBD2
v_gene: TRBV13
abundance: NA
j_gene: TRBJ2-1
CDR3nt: TGTGCCAGCAGACGGACTAGCGGGGGTGTGAATGAGCAGTTCTTC
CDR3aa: CASRRTSGGVNEQFF

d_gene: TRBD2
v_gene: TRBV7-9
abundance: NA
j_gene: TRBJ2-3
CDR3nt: TGTGCCAGCAGCTCCTCTACTAGCGGCACAGATACGCAGTATTTT
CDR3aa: CASSSSTSGTDTQYF

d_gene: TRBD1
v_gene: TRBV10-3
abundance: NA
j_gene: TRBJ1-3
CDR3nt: TGTGCCATCAGTGAGTCTGGCTCTCCGGGACAGAGCTCTGGAAACACCATATATTTT
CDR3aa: CAISESGSPGQSSGNTIYF

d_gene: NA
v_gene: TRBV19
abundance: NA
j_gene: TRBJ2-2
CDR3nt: TGTGCCAGCTCTTCCGGGGAGCTGTTTTTT
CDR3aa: CASSSGELFF

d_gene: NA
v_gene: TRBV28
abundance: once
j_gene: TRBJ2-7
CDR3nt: TGTGCCAGCAGTCGAATACCGGGAAGATACGAGCAGTACTTC
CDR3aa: CASSRIPGRYEQYF

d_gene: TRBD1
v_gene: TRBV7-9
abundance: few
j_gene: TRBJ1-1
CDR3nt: TGTGCCAGCAGCTTAGGGGGCCAGGGGGCGAACACTGAAGCTTTCTTT
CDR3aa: CASSLGGQGANTEAFF

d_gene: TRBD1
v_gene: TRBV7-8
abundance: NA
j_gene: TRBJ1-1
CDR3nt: TGTGCCAGCAGCGTGGGACAGGGGTTTTACACTGAAGCTTTCTTT
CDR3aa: CASSVGQGFYTEAFF

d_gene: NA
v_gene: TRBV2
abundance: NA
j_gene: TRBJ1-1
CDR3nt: TGTGCCGGCAGGGGACTGTTCAGGTATGAAGCTTTCTTT
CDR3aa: CAGRGLFRYEAFF

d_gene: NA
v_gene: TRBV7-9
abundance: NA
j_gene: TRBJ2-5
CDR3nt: TGTGCCAGCATCACCGACAAGTACCAAGAGACCCAGTACTTC
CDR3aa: CASITDKYQETQYF

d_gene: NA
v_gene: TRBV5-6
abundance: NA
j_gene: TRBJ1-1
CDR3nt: TGTGCCAGCAGCTTAGGTAATGAAGCTTTCTTT
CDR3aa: CASSLGNEAFF

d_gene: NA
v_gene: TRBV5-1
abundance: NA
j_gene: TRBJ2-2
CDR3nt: TGCGCCAGCAGCTTCTCCGGGAACACCGGGGAGCTGTTTTTT
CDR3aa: CASSFSGNTGELFF

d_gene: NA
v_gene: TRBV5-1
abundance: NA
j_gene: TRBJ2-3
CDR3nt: TGCGCCAGCCTGTTGGACGATACGCAGTATTTT
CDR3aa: CASLLDDTQYF

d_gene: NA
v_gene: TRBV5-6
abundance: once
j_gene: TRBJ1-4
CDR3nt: TGTGCCAGCGGGGACCCGCTTGCTAATGAAAAACTGTTTTTT
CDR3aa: CASGDPLANEKLFF

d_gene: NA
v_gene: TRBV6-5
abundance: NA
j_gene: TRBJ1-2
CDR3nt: TGTGCCAGCAGTTACGGGCAGGGTGGCCGCTATGGCTACACCTTC
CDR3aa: CASSYGQGGRYGYTF

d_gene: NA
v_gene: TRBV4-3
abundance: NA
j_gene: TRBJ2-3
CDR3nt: TGCGCCAGCAGCCAAGATCAAAAGGGGGGTTACTCCTGGGATACGCAGTATTTT
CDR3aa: CASSQDQKGGYSWDTQYF

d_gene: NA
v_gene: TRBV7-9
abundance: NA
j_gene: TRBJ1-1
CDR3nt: TGTGCCAGCAGCTTAGATGTGGATACTGAAGCTTTCTTT
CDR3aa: CASSLDVDTEAFF

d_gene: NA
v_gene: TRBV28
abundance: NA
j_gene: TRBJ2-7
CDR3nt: TGTGCCAGCGGTGAATACGAGCAGTACTTC
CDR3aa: CASGEYEQYF

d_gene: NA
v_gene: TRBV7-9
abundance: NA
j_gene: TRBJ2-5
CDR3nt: TGTGCCAGCAGGGGGCTGCCCCAAGAGACCCAGTACTTC
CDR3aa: CASRGLPQETQYF

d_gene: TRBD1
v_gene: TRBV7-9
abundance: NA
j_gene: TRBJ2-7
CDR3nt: TGTGCCAGCAGCTTAGAGGTGGGGACAGCCTCCTACGAGCAGTACTTC
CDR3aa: CASSLEVGTASYEQYF

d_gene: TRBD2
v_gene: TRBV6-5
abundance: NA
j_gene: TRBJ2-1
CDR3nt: TGTGCCAGCCATATAGCGGGGGTAAATGAGCAGTTCTTC
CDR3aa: CASHIAGVNEQFF

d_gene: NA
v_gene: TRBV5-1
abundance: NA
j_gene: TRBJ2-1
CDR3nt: TGCGCCAGCAGCTATGGACCCGGGGACAATGAGCAGTTCTTC
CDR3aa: CASSYGPGDNEQFF

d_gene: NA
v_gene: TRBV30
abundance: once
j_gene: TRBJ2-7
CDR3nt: TGTGCCTGGAGCCCTCTCTCCCCCACCTACGAGCAGTACTTC
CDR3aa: CAWSPLSPTYEQYF